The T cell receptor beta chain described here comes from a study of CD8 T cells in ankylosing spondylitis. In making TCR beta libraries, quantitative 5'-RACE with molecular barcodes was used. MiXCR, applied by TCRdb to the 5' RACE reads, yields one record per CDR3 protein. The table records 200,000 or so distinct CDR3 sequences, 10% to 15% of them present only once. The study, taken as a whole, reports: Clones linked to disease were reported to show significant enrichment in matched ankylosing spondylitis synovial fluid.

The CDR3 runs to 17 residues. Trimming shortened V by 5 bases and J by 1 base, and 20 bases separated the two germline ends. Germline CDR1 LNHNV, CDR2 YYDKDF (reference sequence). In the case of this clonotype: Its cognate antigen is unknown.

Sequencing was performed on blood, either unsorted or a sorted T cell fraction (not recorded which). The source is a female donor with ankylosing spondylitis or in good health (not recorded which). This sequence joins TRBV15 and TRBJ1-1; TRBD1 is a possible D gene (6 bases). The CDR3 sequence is CATSGHLQGRGNTEAFF. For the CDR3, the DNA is TGTGCCACCAGCGGCCACCTACAGGGTAGGGGGAACACTGAAGCTTTCTTT. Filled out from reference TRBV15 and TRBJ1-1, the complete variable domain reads DAMVIQNPRYQVTQFGKPVTLSCSQTLNHNVMYWYQQKSSQAPKLLFHYYDKDFNNEADTPDNFQSRRPNTSFCFLDIRSPGLGDTAMYLCATSGHLQGRGNTEAFFGQGTRLTVV.